Shown below are 7 T cell receptor beta chains from a single sample sequenced in a study of blood T cell repertoires in COVID-19. Measured with immunoSEQ multiplex PCR; TCRdb has only the in-frame clones, and not every one. This table has approximately 300,000 clones, approximately 90% appearing once. Sequencing was done on a sample of peripheral blood. The origin of the receptors is a woman in her thirties or forties with acute or convalescent COVID-19.

The chain has TRBV10-3 and TRBJ1-1, with a possible D match to TRBD1 (6 bases). Trimming shortened V by 7 bases and J by 0 bases, and 21 bases separated the two germline ends. CDR3 length: 17 residues. Germline V gene data show CDR1 as ENHRY and CDR2 as SYGVKD. The CDR3 region has the DNA TGTGCCATCATTCCTCTGAAGGAGGACAGAGTGAACACTGAAGCTTTCTTT. Residues: CAIIPLKEDRVNTEAFF.

A remark on this clone: Other DNA sequences within the sample encode an identical CDR3. The rearrangement links TRBV27 to TRBJ1-5, with D perhaps matching TRBD1 (6 bases). This CDR3 region has 13 residues. Germline CDR1 reads MNHEY; CDR2 reads SMNVEV (reference sequence). Trimming stripped 2 bases from V and 4 bases from J, with 6 bases between. In nucleotides, the CDR3 is TGTGCCAGCAGTTTAACAGGGAATCAGCCCCAGCATTTT. Translating it yields CASSLTGNQPQHF.

This clone appeared a single time. Relative to the germline gene, one junction end is altered; a read error may explain this. This chain connects TRBV2 to TRBJ1-4; TRBD1 matches 8 bases. CDR1 SNHLY and CDR2 FYNNEI come from the germline V gene. The length of the CDR3 is 17 residues. The chain's CDR3 is CASREDRGTPANEKLFF. For the CDR3, the DNA is TGTGCCAGCAGGGAAGACAGGGGCACCCCAGCTAATGAAAAACTGTTTTTT.

The chain couples TRBV19 to TRBJ2-7; D may be TRBD2 (5 bases). Trimming shortened V by 3 bases and J by 0 bases, and 12 bases separated the two germline ends. The CDR3 length is 15 residues. In germline, CDR1 is LNHDA, CDR2 SQIVND (reference sequence). The CDR3 nucleotides read TGTGCCAGTAGTATTTCCGCTACTAGCTCCTACGAGCAGTACGTC. Translated, it gives CASSISATSSYEQYV.

This clone appeared once. V gene TRBV29-1 combines with J gene TRBJ1-2; maybe TRBD1 (6 bases). The V and J ends lost 2 bases and 1 base respectively, with 11 bases between them. The CDR3 is 14 amino acids. Germline lookup yields CDR1 SQVTM and CDR2 ANQGSEA. CDR3 in amino acids: CSVEHRESNYGYTF. CDR3 coding DNA: TGCAGCGTTGAACACAGGGAAAGTAACTATGGCTACACCTTC.

The V and J genes are TRBV7-9 and TRBJ1-3; 9 nucleotides agree with TRBD1. The junction had 2 bases not matched to a gene; V was cut back by 5 bases and J by 3 bases. This CDR3 has 14 residues. Germline-derived CDR1 and CDR2 are SEHNR and FQNEAQ (reference sequence). CDR3 coding DNA: TGTGCCAGCAGCGGGGGACAGGGTGGAAACACCATATATTTT. Translation: CASSGGQGGNTIYF.

The sample holds one count of this clone. The chain has TRBV9 and TRBJ1-4, with D maybe TRBD1 (5 bases). Germline-derived CDR1 and CDR2 are SGDLS and YYNGEE. The CDR3 totals 14 residues. The V and J ends lost 0 bases and 7 bases respectively, with 10 bases between them. The CDR3 loop reads CASSVDPGPEKLFF. DNA for the CDR3: TGTGCCAGCAGCGTAGACCCAGGGCCTGAAAAACTGTTTTTT.